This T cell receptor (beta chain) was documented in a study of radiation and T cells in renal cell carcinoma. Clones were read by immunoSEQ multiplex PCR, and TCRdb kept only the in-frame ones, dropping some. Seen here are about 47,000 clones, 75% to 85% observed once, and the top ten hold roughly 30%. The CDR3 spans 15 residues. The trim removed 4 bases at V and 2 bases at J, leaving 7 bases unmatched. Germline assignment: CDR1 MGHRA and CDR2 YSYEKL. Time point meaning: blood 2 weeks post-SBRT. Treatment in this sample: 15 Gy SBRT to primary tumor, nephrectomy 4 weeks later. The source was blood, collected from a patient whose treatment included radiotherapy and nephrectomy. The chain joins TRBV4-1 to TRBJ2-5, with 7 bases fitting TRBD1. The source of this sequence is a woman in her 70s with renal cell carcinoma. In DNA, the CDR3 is TGCGCCAGCAGCCCGACAGGGATCCTACAAGAGACCCAGTACTTC. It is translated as CASSPTGILQETQYF.